This T cell receptor (beta chain) appears in the sequencing data of a study of T cell repertoires in cytomegalovirus infection. Overall study: Matching HLA type, along with CMV infection, was indicated by public TCR beta signatures. Study conclusions and caveats: Clonotypes of TCR beta that were HLA-C-restricted and CMV-specific dominated the ex vivo response. Carriers of CMV and the relevant HLA type were discriminated by public TCR beta frequency.

TCRdb re-called the reads with MiXCR, one entry per CDR3 protein. The table records roughly 990,000 distinct CDR3 sequences, less than 40% of them present only once. This CDR3 region has 14 residues. Germline CDR1 MGHDK, CDR2 SYGVNS. Trimming left V 2 bases short and J 4 bases short, with 11 bases between. A remark on this clonotype: The antigen remains unidentified.

The TCR comes from a human donor in good health (CMV status not recorded). Some clones in this sample may be carry-over from other donors' samples. The rearrangement joins TRBV25-1 to TRBJ2-5, with unresolved D. The material was cultured CD8+ T cells from PBMCs, obtained from culture after CMV antigen stimulation. CDR3 in DNA: TGTGCCAGCAGTGAAGGGCGACAAGGAGAGACCCAGTACTTC. This translates into CASSEGRQGETQYF.